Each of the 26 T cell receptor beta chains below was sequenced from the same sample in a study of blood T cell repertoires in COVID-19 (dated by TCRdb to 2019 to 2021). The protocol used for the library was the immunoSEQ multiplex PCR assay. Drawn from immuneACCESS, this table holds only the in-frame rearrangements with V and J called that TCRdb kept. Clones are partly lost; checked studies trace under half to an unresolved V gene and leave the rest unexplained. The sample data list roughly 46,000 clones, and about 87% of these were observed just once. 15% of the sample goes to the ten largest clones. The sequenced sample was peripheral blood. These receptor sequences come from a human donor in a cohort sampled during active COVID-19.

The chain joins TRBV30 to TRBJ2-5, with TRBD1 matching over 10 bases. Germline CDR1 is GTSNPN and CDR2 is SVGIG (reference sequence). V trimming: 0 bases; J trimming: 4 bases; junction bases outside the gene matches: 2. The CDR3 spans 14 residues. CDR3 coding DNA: TGTGCCTGGAGTGTAGGGACAGGGGTAGAGACCCAGTACTTC. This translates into CAWSVGTGVETQYF.

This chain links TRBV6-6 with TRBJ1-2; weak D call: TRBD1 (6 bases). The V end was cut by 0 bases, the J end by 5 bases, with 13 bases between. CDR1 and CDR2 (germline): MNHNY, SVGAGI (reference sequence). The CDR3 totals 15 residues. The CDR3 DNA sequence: TGTGCCAGCAGTTACTCGCCAGGACAGAATTATGGCTACACCTTC. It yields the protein CASSYSPGQNYGYTF.

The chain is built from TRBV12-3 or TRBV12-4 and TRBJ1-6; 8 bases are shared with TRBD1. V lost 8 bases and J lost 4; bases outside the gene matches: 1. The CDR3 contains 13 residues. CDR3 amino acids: CASRTGYNSPLHF. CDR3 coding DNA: TGTGCCAGCCGGACAGGGTATAATTCACCCCTCCACTTT.

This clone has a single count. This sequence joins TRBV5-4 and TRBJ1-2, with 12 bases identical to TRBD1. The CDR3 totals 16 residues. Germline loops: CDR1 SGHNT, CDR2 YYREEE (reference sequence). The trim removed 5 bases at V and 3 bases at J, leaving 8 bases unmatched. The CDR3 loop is CASRQGQGAIYYGYTF. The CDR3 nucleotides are TGTGCCAGCAGACAGGGACAGGGGGCAATCTACTATGGCTACACCTTC.

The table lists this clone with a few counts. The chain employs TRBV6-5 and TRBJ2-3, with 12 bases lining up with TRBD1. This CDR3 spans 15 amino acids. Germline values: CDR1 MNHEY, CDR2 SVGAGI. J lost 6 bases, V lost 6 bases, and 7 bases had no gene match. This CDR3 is CASRSPGQGADTQYF. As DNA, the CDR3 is TGTGCCAGCAGGTCTCCGGGACAGGGGGCCGATACGCAGTATTTT.

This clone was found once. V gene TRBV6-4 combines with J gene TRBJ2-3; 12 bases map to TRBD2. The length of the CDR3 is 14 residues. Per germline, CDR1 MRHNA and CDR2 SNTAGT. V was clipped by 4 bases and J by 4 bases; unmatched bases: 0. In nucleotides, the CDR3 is TGTGCCAGCAGTGCTAGCGGGGGGGCAGATACGCAGTATTTT. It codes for CASSASGGADTQYF.

The CDR3 is CASSSPGREVKNIQYF. The CDR3 bases are TGTGCCAGCAGTTCCCCGGGGCGGGAAGTCAAAAACATTCAGTACTTC. This chain uses TRBV27 with TRBJ2-4; D is possibly TRBD2 (6 bases). Germline V gene data show CDR1 as MNHEY and CDR2 as SMNVEV (reference sequence). V dropped 4 bases and J dropped 3 bases, with 16 bases sitting between them. The CDR3 runs 16 residues.

CDR3 sequence: CSASPATGSREKLFF. CDR3 DNA sequence: TGCAGTGCTAGTCCCGCGACAGGGTCGAGAGAAAAACTGTTTTTT. This sequence joins TRBV20-1 and TRBJ1-4; 7 bases map to TRBD1. With 3 bases clipped from V and 8 bases from J, the junction kept 12 bases outside the gene matches. The CDR3 sequence is 15 residues long. Germline assignment: CDR1 DFQATT and CDR2 SNEGSKA (reference sequence).

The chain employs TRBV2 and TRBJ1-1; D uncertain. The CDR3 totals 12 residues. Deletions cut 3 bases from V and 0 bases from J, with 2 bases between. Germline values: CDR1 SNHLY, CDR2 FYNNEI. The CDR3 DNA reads TGTGCCAGCAGTGACTTGAACACTGAAGCTTTCTTT. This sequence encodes CASSDLNTEAFF.

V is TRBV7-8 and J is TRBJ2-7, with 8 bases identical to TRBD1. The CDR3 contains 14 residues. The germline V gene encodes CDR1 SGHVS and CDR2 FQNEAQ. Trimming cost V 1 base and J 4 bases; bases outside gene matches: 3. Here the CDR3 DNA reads TGTGCCAGCAGCTTAGGGACAGGGATTTACGAGCAGTACTTC. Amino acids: CASSLGTGIYEQYF. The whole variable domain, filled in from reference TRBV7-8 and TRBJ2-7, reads GAGVSQSPRYKVAKRGQDVALRCDPISGHVSLFWYQQALGQGPEFLTYFQNEAQLDKSGLPSDRFFAERPEGSVSTLKIQRTQQEDSAVYLCASSLGTGIYEQYFGPGTRLTVT.

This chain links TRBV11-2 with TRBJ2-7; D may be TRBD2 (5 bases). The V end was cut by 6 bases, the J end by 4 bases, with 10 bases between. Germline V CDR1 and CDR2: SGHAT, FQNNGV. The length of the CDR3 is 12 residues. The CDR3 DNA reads TGTGCCAGCAGTGGGGAGCATTACGAGCAGTACTTC. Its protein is CASSGEHYEQYF.

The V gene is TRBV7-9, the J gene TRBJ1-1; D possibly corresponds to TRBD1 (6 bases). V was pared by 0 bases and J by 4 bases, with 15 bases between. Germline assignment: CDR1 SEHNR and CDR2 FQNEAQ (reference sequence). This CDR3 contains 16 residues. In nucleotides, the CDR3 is TGTGCCAGCAGCTTAGCCAGGGGCCTCTCCAGCACTGAAGCTTTCTTT. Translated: CASSLARGLSSTEAFF.

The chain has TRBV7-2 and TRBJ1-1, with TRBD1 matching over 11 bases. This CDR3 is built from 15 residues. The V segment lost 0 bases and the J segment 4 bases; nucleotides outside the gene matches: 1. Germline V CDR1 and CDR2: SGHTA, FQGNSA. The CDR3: CASSLAGTGGTEAFF. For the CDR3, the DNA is TGTGCCAGCAGCTTAGCGGGGACAGGGGGCACTGAAGCTTTCTTT.

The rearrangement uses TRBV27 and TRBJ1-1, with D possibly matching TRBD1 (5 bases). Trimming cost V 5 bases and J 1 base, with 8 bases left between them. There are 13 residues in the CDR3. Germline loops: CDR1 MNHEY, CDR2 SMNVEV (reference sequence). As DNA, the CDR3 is TGTGCCAGCAGTCCAACAGGGAACACTGAAGCTTTCTTT. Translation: CASSPTGNTEAFF.

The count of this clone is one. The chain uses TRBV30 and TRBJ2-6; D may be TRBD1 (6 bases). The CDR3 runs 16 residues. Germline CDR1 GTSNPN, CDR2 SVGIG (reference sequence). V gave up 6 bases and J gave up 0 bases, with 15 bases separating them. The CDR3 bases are TGTGCCTGTCCTACGACAGGTTACTCTGGGGCCAACGTCCTGACTTTC. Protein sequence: CACPTTGYSGANVLTF.

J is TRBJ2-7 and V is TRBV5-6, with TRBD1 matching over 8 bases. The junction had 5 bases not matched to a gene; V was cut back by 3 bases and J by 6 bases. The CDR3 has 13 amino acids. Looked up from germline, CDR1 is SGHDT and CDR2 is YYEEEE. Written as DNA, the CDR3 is TGTGCCAGCAGCTGGCGGACAGGGATCGAGCAGTACTTC. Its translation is CASSWRTGIEQYF.

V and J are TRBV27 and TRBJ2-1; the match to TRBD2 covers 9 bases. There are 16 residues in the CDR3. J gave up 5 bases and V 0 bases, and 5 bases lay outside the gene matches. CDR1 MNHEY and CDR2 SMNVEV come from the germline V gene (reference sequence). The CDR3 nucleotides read TGTGCCAGCAGTTTATCTGCGGGGGGGCCCGACAATGAGCAGTTCTTC. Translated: CASSLSAGGPDNEQFF.

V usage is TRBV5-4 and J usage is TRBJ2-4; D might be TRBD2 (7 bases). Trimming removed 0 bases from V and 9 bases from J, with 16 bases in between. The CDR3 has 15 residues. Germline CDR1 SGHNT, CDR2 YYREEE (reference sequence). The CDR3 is CASSLDRGGSAIQYF. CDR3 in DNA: TGTGCCAGCAGCTTGGATAGGGGGGGGAGTGCCATTCAGTACTTC.

DNA of the CDR3: TGCGCCAGCAGTTTGAGGACAGTCAACACCGGGGAGCTGTTTTTT. Residues: CASSLRTVNTGELFF. J is TRBJ2-2 and V is TRBV5-1, with a possible D match to TRBD1 (6 bases). Trimming stripped 5 bases from V and 2 bases from J, with 13 bases between. Germline CDR1 reads SGHRS; CDR2 reads YFSETQ. The CDR3 is 15 amino acids.

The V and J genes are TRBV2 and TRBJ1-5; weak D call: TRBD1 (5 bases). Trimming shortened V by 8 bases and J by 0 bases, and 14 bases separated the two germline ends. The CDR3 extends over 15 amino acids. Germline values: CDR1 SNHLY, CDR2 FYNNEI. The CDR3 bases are TGTGCCAGCTCGGTGGAGACAGATAGCAATCAGCCCCAGCATTTT. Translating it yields CASSVETDSNQPQHF.

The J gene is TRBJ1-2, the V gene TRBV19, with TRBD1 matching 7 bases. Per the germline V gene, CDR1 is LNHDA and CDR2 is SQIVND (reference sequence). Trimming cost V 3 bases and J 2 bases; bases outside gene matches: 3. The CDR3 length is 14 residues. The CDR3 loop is CASSIGTENYGYTF. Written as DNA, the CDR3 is TGTGCCAGTAGTATTGGGACAGAGAACTATGGCTACACCTTC.

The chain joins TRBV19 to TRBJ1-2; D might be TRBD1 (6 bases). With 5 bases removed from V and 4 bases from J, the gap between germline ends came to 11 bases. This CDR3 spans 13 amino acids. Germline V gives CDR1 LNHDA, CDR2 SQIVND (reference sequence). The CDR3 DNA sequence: TGTGCCAGTAGTGCCCAGGGGCTCTATGGCTACACCTTC. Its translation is CASSAQGLYGYTF.

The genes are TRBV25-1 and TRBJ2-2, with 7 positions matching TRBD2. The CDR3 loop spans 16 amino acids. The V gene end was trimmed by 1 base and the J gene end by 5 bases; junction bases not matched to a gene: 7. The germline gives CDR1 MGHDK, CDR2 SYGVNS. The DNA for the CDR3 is TGTGCCAGCAGTGAATTGGGAGGGGTGAGAACCGGGGAGCTGTTTTTT. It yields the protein CASSELGGVRTGELFF.

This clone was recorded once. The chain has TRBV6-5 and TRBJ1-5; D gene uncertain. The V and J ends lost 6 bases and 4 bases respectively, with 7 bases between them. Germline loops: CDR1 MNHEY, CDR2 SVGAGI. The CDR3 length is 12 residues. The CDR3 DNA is TGTGCCAGCAGCAGATCGAATCAGCCCCAGCATTTT. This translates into CASSRSNQPQHF.

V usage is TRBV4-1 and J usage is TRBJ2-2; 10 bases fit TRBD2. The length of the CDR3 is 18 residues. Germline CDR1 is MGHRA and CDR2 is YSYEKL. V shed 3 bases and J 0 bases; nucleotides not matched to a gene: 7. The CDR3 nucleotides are TGCGCCAGCAGCCACCCACTAGCGGGGCGTGCGAACACCGGGGAGCTGTTTTTT. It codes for CASSHPLAGRANTGELFF.

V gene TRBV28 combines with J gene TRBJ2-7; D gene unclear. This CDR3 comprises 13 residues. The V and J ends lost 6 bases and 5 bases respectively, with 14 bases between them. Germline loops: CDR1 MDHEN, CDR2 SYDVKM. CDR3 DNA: TGTGCCAGCAGCCCCGGCGGATGGGACGAGCAGTACTTC. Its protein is CASSPGGWDEQYF.